The present entry profiles one T cell receptor beta chain with its context. This CDR3 spans 16 amino acids. From germline, CDR1 is MGHRA and CDR2 YSYEKL. The ends were cut back, 2 bases at V and 2 bases at J, with 12 bases in the middle. The sample comes from a study of OX40 agonist ivuxolimab in advanced cancers. The method was immunoSEQ multiplex PCR; TCRdb's version includes in-frame clones alone and lacks a portion of them. The table lists approximately 25,000 clones, approximately 91% of them singletons. The chain is built from TRBV4-1 and TRBJ1-4; D remains ambiguous. The clonotype originates from an adult with an advanced solid tumor such as melanoma, head and neck, liver or kidney cancer. The sample consisted of CD4+ or CD8+ T cells sorted from blood, taken in a trial of the OX40 agonist ivuxolimab. The CDR3, as DNA: TGCGCCAGCAGCCAAACGGGAGGGTTCACTAATGAAAAACTGTTTTTT. This codes for CASSQTGGFTNEKLFF.